The 27 T cell receptor beta chains below all came from one sample that was sequenced in a study of kidney transplant recipient with SARS-CoV-2 infection (dated by TCRdb to the early 2020s). The time point label for this specimen denotes: pre-pandemic baseline sample and day 111 after first positive SARS-CoV-2 test. Instrument on record: Illumina MiSeq. The public reads were reanalyzed by TCRdb: fastp trimming at Q25, MiXCR alignment, in-frame beta chains only. Every entry covers one CDR3 protein and lists the most common genes and DNA from its rows. The sample yields approximately 240,000 distinct CDR3 sequences; more than 25% were counted once. Clones ranked in the top ten supply around 7.8% of the sample. Sequencing used a blood sample, obtained at baseline and on roughly day 120 from a kidney transplant recipient. All receptors derive from a young adult male patient who had COVID-19 and was a kidney transplant recipient. Some T cells may be donor cells from the graft after a transplant.

At least ten counts were recorded for this clonotype. V usage is TRBV6-1 and J usage is TRBJ2-7; tentatively, D is TRBD1 (6 bases). CDR1 and CDR2 (germline): MNHNS, SASEGT. This CDR3 has 15 amino acids. Trimming cost V 2 bases and J 1 base, with 12 bases left between them. The CDR3 loop is CASSEIGQLSYEQYF. In nucleotides, the CDR3 is TGTGCCAGCAGTGAAATTGGACAGCTTTCCTACGAGCAGTACTTC.

This clonotype has only one observation. Possible read error: a much larger clone is one base away. The V gene is TRBV12-3 or TRBV12-4, the J gene TRBJ1-1; no clear D. The CDR3 sequence is 12 residues long. CDR3 protein: CAGSRGLNEAFF. DNA for the CDR3: TGTGCCGGCAGCCGCGGACTGAATGAAGCTTTCTTT.

This clonotype was counted ten times or more. V gene TRBV24-1 combines with J gene TRBJ1-2, with D unresolved. The CDR3 is made up of 17 amino acids. The V and J ends lost 6 bases and 4 bases respectively, with 23 bases between them. Per germline, CDR1 KGHDR and CDR2 SFDVKD. The CDR3 here is CATSPATSTRKTYGYTF. The CDR3 nucleotides read TGTGCCACCAGTCCAGCAACTAGTACCAGAAAGACCTATGGCTACACCTTC.

This clonotype was detected ten times or more. The chain couples TRBV21-1 to TRBJ1-4; TRBD1, as called in the table, went unchecked against the DNA. TRBV21-1 is listed as a pseudogene. CDR3 length: 13 amino acids. The CDR3 DNA reads TGTGTCGGGGCGACAGCTCTTAATGAAAAACTGTTTTTT. This codes for CVGATALNEKLFF.

This clonotype showed up just once. A much larger clone differs from this one at a single base, so this may be a read error. The rearrangement links TRBV5-4 to TRBJ1-2; 7 bases fit TRBD1. Per germline, CDR1 SGHNT and CDR2 YYREEE (reference sequence). This CDR3 contains 14 residues. CDR3 sequence: CASSLQGGYYGYAF. CDR3 in DNA: TGTGCCAGCAGCCTCCAGGGGGGGTACTATGGCTACGCCTTC. Full variable domain (remainder filled in from reference TRBV5-4 and TRBJ1-2): ETGVTQSPTHLIKTRGQQVTLRCSSQSGHNTVSWYQQALGQGPQFIFQYYREEENGRGNFPPRFSGLQFPNYSSELNVNALELDDSALYLCASSLQGGYYGYAFGSGTRLTVV.

About this clonotype itself: A much larger clonotype is one base distant, so this may be a read error. The chain combines TRBV6-6 with TRBJ2-7, with 8 bases that match TRBD2. CDR1 and CDR2 (germline): MNHNY, SVGAGI (reference sequence). This CDR3 comprises 13 residues. The DNA for the CDR3 is TGTGCCACAAAGCGGGAGCCGTCCTACGAGCGGTACTTC. It yields the protein CATKREPSYERYF.

About this clonotype: Possible read error: a much larger clone is one base away. This chain links TRBV6-5 with TRBJ2-7; possible D gene TRBD2, 6 bases. There are 12 residues in the CDR3. The germline gives CDR1 MNHEY, CDR2 SVGAGI. The CDR3 reads CTSETSSYEQYF. CDR3 nucleotides: TGTACCAGCGAGACTAGCTCCTACGAGCAGTACTTC.

This clonotype was found many times. The chain's CDR3 is CASSPDQNTEAFF. Here the CDR3 DNA reads TGTGCCAGCAGCCCCGACCAGAACACTGAAGCTTTCTTT. V and J are TRBV7-8 and TRBJ1-1; no clear D. The V end was cut by 5 bases, the J end by 1 base, with 8 bases between. This CDR3 region has 13 residues. Germline V gene lookup returns CDR1 SGHVS and CDR2 FQNEAQ.

This clonotype was picked up a small number of times. The V call is TRBV7-7, the J call TRBJ1-2; D unclear. CDR1 and CDR2 (germline): SSHAT, FNYEAQ (reference sequence). CDR3 size: 17 residues. Trimming took 5 bases from V and 4 from J, leaving 23 bases between them. For the CDR3, the DNA is TGTGCCAGCAGCCCCCTATATAAGTGCCGAAAGACCTATGGCTACACCTTC. The encoded protein is CASSPLYKCRKTYGYTF.

The chain links TRBV12-3 or TRBV12-4 to TRBJ1-1, with D hard to call. V dropped 2 bases and J dropped 0 bases, with 10 bases sitting between them. This CDR3 spans 15 amino acids. CDR3 in DNA: TGTGCCAGCAGTTTATCCGAGAGTCTGAACACTGAAGCTTTCTTT. It specifies CASSLSESLNTEAFF.

This clonotype was counted at least ten times. The rearrangement links TRBV5-1 to TRBJ2-1, with 8 bases identical to TRBD2. Per the germline V gene, CDR1 is SGHRS and CDR2 is YFSETQ. CDR3 length equals 15 residues. Losses at the gene ends were 2 bases for V and 7 bases for J; bases not matched to a gene: 8. CDR3 protein: CASSFASGYLNEQFF. The CDR3 DNA is TGCGCCAGCAGCTTCGCTAGCGGGTACTTGAATGAGCAGTTCTTC.

Remarks on this clonotype: A read error may be the cause here, since a much bigger clone is one base away. This chain connects TRBV7-2 to TRBJ1-2; D gene uncertain. Germline V gives CDR1 SGHTA, CDR2 FQGNSA. CDR3 size: 17 residues. CDR3: CANSYLYRDGKTYGYTF. The CDR3 DNA reads TGTGCCAACAGCTACCTGTACAGAGACGGAAAGACCTATGGCTACACCTTC.

This clonotype occurred many times. The V and J genes are TRBV3-1 and TRBJ2-1, with D perhaps matching TRBD1 (5 bases). Germline assignment: CDR1 LGHDT and CDR2 YNNKEL (reference sequence). The CDR3 totals 12 residues. Trimming removed 0 bases at V and 15 bases at J, with 12 bases between. CDR3 bases: TGTGCCAGCAGCCAAGAGTTGGACACTCTGTTCTTC. It encodes CASSQELDTLFF.

This clonotype has a count of ten or more. This chain joins TRBV20-1 and TRBJ1-5; D possibly corresponds to TRBD1 (6 bases). The CDR3 covers 13 residues. CDR1 is DFQATT and CDR2 is SNEGSKA in the germline V gene (reference sequence). Between the trimmed V and J ends, which lost 0 bases and 6 bases, there was a span of 9 bases. CDR3 nucleotides: TGCAGTGCTAGAGAGGGGGCCGGTCAGCCCCAGCATTTT. It translates to CSAREGAGQPQHF.

As to this clonotype: A read error may be the cause here, since a much bigger clone is one base away. V and J are TRBV11-3 and TRBJ1-2; D gene unclear. Per germline, CDR1 SGHNT and CDR2 YENEEA. The CDR3 is made up of 17 amino acids. Trimming took off 5 bases at V and 6 bases at J, with 25 bases between the two ends. CDR3 region: CASSVAGDLGKTHGYTF. The CDR3 region has the DNA TGTGCCAGCAGCGTCGCAGGCGATCTCGGAAAGACCCATGGCTACACCTTC.

About this clonotype itself: A read error may be the cause here, since a much bigger clone is one base away. The V and J genes are TRBV19 and TRBJ1-1; D not resolved. Germline V gives CDR1 LNHDA, CDR2 SQIVND (reference sequence). This CDR3 region has 12 residues. V lost 6 bases and J 1 base, leaving 6 bases between the germline ends. Here the CDR3 DNA reads TGTGCCAGTAGCGTGGAGAACACTGAAGCTTTCTTT. Amino acid sequence: CASSVENTEAFF.

There are a few counts of this clonotype. V gene TRBV20-1 combines with J gene TRBJ2-5; a weak D match, TRBD1 (5 bases). This CDR3 comprises 15 residues. Germline-derived CDR1 and CDR2 are DFQATT and SNEGSKA (reference sequence). Trimming removed 0 bases at V and 5 bases at J, with 16 bases between. The chain's CDR3 is CSARDRQRPGETQYF. The CDR3 DNA is TGCAGTGCTAGAGATAGGCAACGCCCAGGGGAGACCCAGTACTTC.

This clonotype was counted ten times or more. The chain combines TRBV7-6 with TRBJ2-7, with 8 bases that match TRBD2. CDR3 length: 15 residues. Germline CDR1 reads SGHVS; CDR2 reads FNYEAQ. The V gene end was trimmed by 5 bases and the J gene end by 0 bases; junction bases not matched to a gene: 6. The CDR3 loop is CASSPLAGGSYEQYF. The DNA of the CDR3 is TGTGCCAGCAGCCCTCTGGCGGGAGGCTCCTACGAGCAGTACTTC.

This clonotype was seen many times. The V and J genes are TRBV18 and TRBJ1-4, with 10 bases identical to TRBD1. The V and J ends lost 2 bases and 3 bases, in that order; junction bases with no gene match: 3. Germline V gene lookup returns CDR1 KGHSH and CDR2 LQKENI. The CDR3 spans 16 residues. The CDR3 protein is CASSPNGQGANEKLFF. CDR3 nucleotides: TGTGCCAGCTCACCAAACGGACAGGGGGCTAATGAAAAACTGTTTTTT.

This clonotype was recorded at least ten times. V usage is TRBV5-8 and J usage is TRBJ1-4; D not certain. This CDR3 is built from 13 residues. From germline, CDR1 is SGHTS and CDR2 YDEGEE. V lost 0 bases and J 5 bases, leaving 5 bases between the germline ends. CDR3 in DNA: TGTGCCAGCAGCTTGGTAGGGAATGAAAAACTGTTTTTT. Amino acid sequence: CASSLVGNEKLFF.

Comments on this clonotype: A much more abundant neighbour one base away suggests this may be a read error. The V and J genes are TRBV20-1 and TRBJ2-7; 11 bases agree with TRBD1. In germline, CDR1 is DFQATT, CDR2 SNEGSKA (reference sequence). CDR3 length: 14 amino acids. Here the CDR3 reads CSATKDRGQYGQYF. Written as DNA, the CDR3 is TGCAGTGCTACTAAGGACAGGGGGCAGTACGGGCAGTACTTC.

Regarding this clonotype: Since a much larger clone is just one base distant, this may be a read error. The V and J genes are TRBV6-2 or TRBV6-3 and TRBJ1-6, with D perhaps TRBD1 (5 bases). Germline V gene sequence: CDR1 MNHEY, CDR2 SVGEGT. With 10 bases removed from V and 9 bases from J, the gap between germline ends came to 16 bases. The CDR3 contains 13 residues. In DNA form, the CDR3 reads TGTGCCACCGGGGCGGGGCTTATTTCACCCCTCCACTTT. The encoded protein is CATGAGLISPLHF.

Regarding this clonotype: Possible read error: a much larger clone is one base away. The V and J genes are TRBV7-9 and TRBJ1-2; unclear D gene. Germline values: CDR1 SEHNR, CDR2 FQNEAQ (reference sequence). This CDR3 is 15 amino acids long. V lost 7 bases and J lost 7, with 22 bases in between. The CDR3 DNA reads as TGTGCCAGCAACCAAAGTGAGGGTGACCCTCCTGGCTACACCTTC. Its protein product is CASNQSEGDPPGYTF.

The rearrangement links TRBV24-1 to TRBJ1-2; unclear D gene. Germline lookup yields CDR1 KGHDR and CDR2 SFDVKD. Trimming pared 5 bases from V and 4 bases from J, leaving 22 bases between. This CDR3 is 17 amino acids long. This chain's CDR3 is CATSVQPSTRKTYGYTF. Here the CDR3 DNA reads TGTGCCACCAGTGTACAGCCTAGTACCAGAAAGACCTATGGCTACACCTTC.

This clonotype showed up many times. The chain has TRBV24-1 and TRBJ1-4, with 9 bases aligning to TRBD1. Germline V lookup: CDR1 KGHDR, CDR2 SFDVKD. The J segment lost 0 bases and the V segment lost 7 bases, leaving 8 bases of the junction unmatched. The CDR3 sequence is 17 residues long. CDR3 nucleotide sequence: TGTGCCACCAGCGACCCGGGACAGGGCGCAACTAATGAAAAACTGTTTTTT. It translates to CATSDPGQGATNEKLFF.

This clonotype has a count of ten or more. This chain connects TRBV29-1 to TRBJ1-2; 7 nucleotides match TRBD1. V lost 2 bases and J lost 0; bases outside the gene matches: 3. In germline, CDR1 is SQVTM, CDR2 ANQGSEA. The CDR3 sequence is 14 residues long. This CDR3 reads CSVERQGTNYGYTF. For the CDR3, the DNA is TGCAGCGTTGAAAGACAGGGAACTAACTATGGCTACACCTTC.

The gene calls are TRBV29-1 and TRBJ2-3, with no clear D. Germline-derived CDR1 and CDR2 are SQVTM and ANQGSEA. CDR3 length: 16 amino acids. The V end lost 0 bases, the J end lost 2 bases, and 15 bases lay between the germline ends. CDR3 in DNA: TGCAGCGTTGAAGATCTGACCCAAGGAGACACAGATACGCAGTATTTT. This gives the protein CSVEDLTQGDTDTQYF.